This T cell receptor beta chain was recorded in a study of blood T cell repertoires in COVID-19 (dated by TCRdb to between 2020 and 2021). General notes on the study: Samples from collaborators originated in the United States, Italy and Spain and spanned both the acute and convalescent phases of COVID-19. The prospective study material was composed of cDNA or gDNA derived from T cells, B-cell-depleted T cells, or PBMCs. Subjects who had been exposed to COVID-19, were actively infected with it, or had recovered from it provided the deeply sampled blood TCRbeta repertoires that made up the dataset. The repertoires were released in a freely available public database meant as a resource for research on the immune response to SARS-CoV-2. The samples were drawn from two sources: the first 160 participants of the ongoing ImmuneRACE study, and 1,200 or so subjects contributed by 6 global collaborators. Nearly every sample came with metadata listing a de-identified subject ID, COVID-19 status, age in years and sex. HLA class I and class II types, where available, came from metadata supplied by the sample provider rather than from assay-based typing. Results and caveats for the whole study, not just this receptor: The quantity of clinical and demographic metadata differed by source and by participant and was supplied without curation.

Whole blood was collected in K2EDTA tubes by collaborating institutions according to the institutions' own protocols. For TCRbeta analysis, collaborators shipped samples in one of three forms: frozen whole blood, isolated PBMCs, or DNA extracted from either of those sample types. To note about this clone: Its cognate antigen has yet to be identified. One base away there is no much larger clone; base qualities are not given.

TCRbeta CDR3 regions were amplified from genomic DNA by means of the immunoSEQ Assay, a bias-controlled multiplex PCR. Under the source paper's analysis protocol: Nucleated cell counts per sample were estimated from amplification of reference gene primers within the assay. To quantify the absolute abundance of each unique TCRbeta CDR3 rearrangement, sequence reads were collapsed and filtered. Productive Simpson clonality was computed per sample as the square root of Simpson's diversity index over productive rearrangements. In its TCRdb copy, this immuneACCESS table keeps in-frame sequences only and misses some clones. Where compared with another copy, unresolved V genes explain less than half of these, and the others have no known cause. The V and J calls and the clone size are those of that table, but D and trimming were determined from the DNA. The sample table shows about 280,000 clones, and approximately 85% are seen once. The top ten clonotypes cover less than 6.5% of the sample.

The trim is 3 bases for V and 2 bases for J, with a gap of 9 bases between the germline ends. From the cysteine through the phenylalanine, the CDR3 covers 14 amino acids. Only the CDR3 DNA stays, 42 bases, in frame from base 1. From the germline V gene (reference sequence), CDR1 is LNHDA and CDR2 is SQIVND. This chain joins TRBV19 to TRBJ2-3; the best D guess is TRBD2, with 5 bases matching. The receptor was isolated from a man aged 45 to 65 with active or convalescent COVID-19. Sequences were obtained from peripheral blood. The CDR3 corresponds to CASSMRTVTDTQYF. The DNA sequence is as follows: TGTGCCAGTAGTATGAGGACTGTCACAGATACGCAGTATTTT. Beyond the CDR3, the reference TRBV19 and TRBJ2-3 genes provide the residues; the full variable domain reads: DGGITQSPKYLFRKEGQNVTLSCEQNLNHDAMYWYRQDPGQGLRLIYYSQIVNDFQKGDIAEGYSVSREKKESFPLTVTSAQKNPTAFYLCASSMRTVTDTQYFGPGTRLTVL.